Listed below are T cell receptor beta chains from one sample, sequenced in a study of T cell changes during pregnancy in multiple sclerosis. Measured with immunoSEQ multiplex PCR; TCRdb has only the in-frame clones, and not every one. The table has 78,000 or so clones, about 91% seen once; the top ten hold about 1.5%. The sequences come from peripheral blood, collected before pregnancy. Receptors were obtained from a female donor with multiple sclerosis, enrolled in a pregnancy study. CDR3s include the opening cysteine and the closing phenylalanine or tryptophan. The D gene is left open where the match is weak. Some rows mark clone size as missing; the rest say once, few, many or name a class of expanded clone.

abundance	v_gene	d_gene	j_gene	CDR3aa	CDR3nt
many	TRBV23-1	-	TRBJ2-7	CASSQSNGIPYEQYF	TGCGCCAGCAGTCAATCGAACGGGATACCCTACGAGCAGTACTTC
-	TRBV7-6	-	TRBJ1-1	CASSLSTASMNTEAFF	TGTGCCAGCAGCTTATCGACAGCCTCCATGAACACTGAAGCTTTCTTT
-	TRBV14	-	TRBJ1-4	CASSRGGEEKLFF	TGTGCCAGCAGCCGGGGGGGAGAAGAAAAACTGTTTTTT
-	TRBV5-4	TRBD1	TRBJ2-1	CASSLDRGWNEQFF	TGTGCCAGCAGCCTAGACAGGGGATGGAATGAGCAGTTCTTC
once	TRBV4-1	TRBD1	TRBJ2-7	CASSQVGLSDRPYEQYF	TGCGCCAGCAGCCAAGTGGGCTTGTCGGACAGGCCCTACGAGCAGTACTTC
-	TRBV6-1	TRBD1	TRBJ1-2	CAISGTGWLGYTF	TGTGCCATCTCCGGGACAGGGTGGTTGGGCTACACCTTC
-	TRBV4-1	-	TRBJ1-2	CASSQVASGYGYTF	TGCGCCAGCAGCCAAGTAGCTTCAGGGTATGGCTACACCTTC
once	TRBV5-1	TRBD2	TRBJ2-7	CASSFNERGEYYEQYF	TGCGCCAGCAGCTTTAATGAGCGGGGGGAATACTACGAGCAGTACTTC
-	TRBV5-1	TRBD1	TRBJ2-7	CASHHRGSYEQYF	TGCGCCAGCCACCACAGGGGTTCCTACGAGCAGTACTTC
few	TRBV11-2	-	TRBJ2-2	CASSLLGGTNTGELFF	TGTGCCAGCAGCTTATTGGGTGGGACAAACACCGGGGAGCTGTTTTTT
-	TRBV19	-	TRBJ1-2	CASSIDRRQQRGYTF	TGTGCCAGTAGTATAGATAGAAGACAGCAAAGAGGCTACACCTTC
-	TRBV27	TRBD1	TRBJ2-1	CASSLWDRVYNEQFF	TGTGCCAGCAGTTTATGGGACAGGGTCTACAATGAGCAGTTCTTC
-	TRBV5-8	-	TRBJ1-2	CASRAGDYSPYTF	TGTGCCAGCAGGGCGGGAGATTACTCCCCTTACACCTTC
-	TRBV7-6	TRBD1	TRBJ1-6	CASSLSPVRRGTGALHF	TGTGCCAGCAGCTTAAGTCCCGTGAGGCGGGGGACAGGGGCCCTCCACTTT
-	TRBV7-9	TRBD1	TRBJ1-1	CASSSGTDNTEAFF	TGTGCCAGCAGCTCCGGGACAGATAACACTGAAGCTTTCTTT
-	TRBV2	-	TRBJ1-3	CASSGQDSGNTIYF	TGTGCCAGCAGTGGACAGGACTCTGGAAACACCATATATTTT
-	TRBV25-1	-	TRBJ1-6	CASSGGVSYNSPLHF	TGTGCCAGCAGTGGAGGAGTCTCCTATAATTCACCCCTCCACTTT
-	TRBV9	-	TRBJ2-3	CASSEWDSPSTDTQYF	TGTGCCAGCAGCGAGTGGGACTCGCCCAGCACAGATACGCAGTATTTT
-	TRBV5-4	TRBD1	TRBJ1-2	CASSSGTGFNYGYTF	TGTGCCAGCAGCTCCGGGACAGGGTTTAACTATGGCTACACCTTC
-	TRBV6-5	TRBD2	TRBJ2-2	CASSYLAGVNTGELFF	TGTGCCAGCAGTTATCTAGCGGGGGTGAACACCGGGGAGCTGTTTTTT
few	TRBV27	-	TRBJ2-5	CASQEDSGLLRTQYF	TGTGCCAGCCAAGAAGACTCCGGGTTGTTGCGAACCCAGTACTTC
-	TRBV6-1	TRBD1	TRBJ1-2	CASTRQGRDYGYTF	TGTGCCAGCACCAGACAGGGGAGGGACTATGGCTACACCTTC
-	TRBV11-2	-	TRBJ1-2	CASSLSRDTGYGYTF	TGTGCCAGCAGCTTATCAAGAGACACCGGCTATGGCTACACCTTC
-	TRBV19	-	TRBJ2-7	CASSATGGGHEQYF	TGTGCCAGTAGTGCCACGGGAGGGGGCCACGAGCAGTACTTC
-	TRBV10-3	TRBD1	TRBJ1-6	CASGTFGTDNSPLHF	TGTGCCAGTGGGACTTTCGGGACAGATAATTCACCCCTCCACTTT
-	TRBV27	TRBD1	TRBJ2-1	CASSPTGQIYNEQFF	TGTGCCAGCAGCCCCACGGGACAGATCTACAATGAGCAGTTCTTC
-	TRBV5-4	TRBD2	TRBJ2-2	CASRRQLAGGPYTGELFF	TGTGCCAGCAGGCGACAACTAGCGGGGGGGCCGTACACCGGGGAGCTGTTTTTT
few	TRBV11-1	-	TRBJ1-6	CASSSLSSNSPLHF	TGTGCCAGCAGCTCCCTAAGTAGTAATTCACCCCTCCACTTT
-	TRBV28	-	TRBJ2-2	CATQGGTGELFF	TGTGCCACCCAGGGGGGTACCGGGGAGCTGTTTTTT
-	TRBV19	TRBD1	TRBJ2-2	CASSSDRAPNTGELFF	TGTGCCAGTAGTTCAGACAGGGCCCCGAACACCGGGGAGCTGTTTTTT
-	TRBV7-8	TRBD2	TRBJ2-1	CASSPVAGAGDNEQFF	TGTGCCAGCAGCCCCGTAGCGGGGGCCGGCGACAATGAGCAGTTCTTC
-	TRBV18	-	TRBJ2-5	CASSRSGTQETQYF	TGTGCCAGCTCACGCTCCGGGACTCAAGAGACCCAGTACTTC
-	TRBV21-1	-	TRBJ1-5	CASRSQGGENQPQHF	TGTGCCAGCAGATCACAGGGGGGGGAGAATCAGCCCCAGCATTTT
-	TRBV7-8	TRBD1	TRBJ2-7	CASSLGQGLNEQYF	TGTGCCAGCAGCTTAGGACAGGGCTTGAACGAGCAGTACTTC
-	TRBV7-6	-	TRBJ1-4	CASSLGRNYEKLFF	TGTGCCAGCAGCTTAGGCAGGAACTATGAAAAACTGTTTTTT
once	TRBV7-6	TRBD2	TRBJ2-7	CASSRASGSYEQYF	TGTGCCAGCAGCCGAGCTAGCGGCTCCTACGAGCAGTACTTC
-	TRBV5-6	-	TRBJ2-5	CASSLGTVASSETQYF	TGTGCCAGCAGCTTGGGAACCGTCGCTAGCTCGGAGACCCAGTACTTC
-	TRBV7-2	-	TRBJ2-2	CASSLALVSGELFF	TGTGCCAGCAGCTTAGCACTAGTATCCGGGGAGCTGTTTTTT
-	TRBV5-4	-	TRBJ1-2	CASSLRQTPYGYTF	TGTGCCAGCAGCTTGAGACAGACTCCCTATGGCTACACCTTC
-	TRBV5-4	-	TRBJ1-1	CASSLAGDTEAFF	TGTGCCAGCAGCTTGGCAGGGGACACTGAAGCTTTCTTT
-	TRBV5-1	TRBD1	TRBJ1-1	CASSARTGGGDTEAFF	TGCGCCAGCAGCGCCCGGACAGGGGGCGGGGACACTGAAGCTTTCTTT
once	TRBV19	-	TRBJ1-5	CASSTLSNQPQHF	TGTGCCAGTAGTACACTAAGCAATCAGCCCCAGCATTTT
-	TRBV5-1	-	TRBJ1-2	CASSTSRANYGYTF	TGCGCCAGCAGCACCTCTCGAGCTAACTATGGCTACACCTTC
-	TRBV7-6	TRBD1	TRBJ1-6	CASSSGQGNSPLHF	TGTGCCAGCAGCTCGGGACAGGGTAATTCACCCCTCCACTTT